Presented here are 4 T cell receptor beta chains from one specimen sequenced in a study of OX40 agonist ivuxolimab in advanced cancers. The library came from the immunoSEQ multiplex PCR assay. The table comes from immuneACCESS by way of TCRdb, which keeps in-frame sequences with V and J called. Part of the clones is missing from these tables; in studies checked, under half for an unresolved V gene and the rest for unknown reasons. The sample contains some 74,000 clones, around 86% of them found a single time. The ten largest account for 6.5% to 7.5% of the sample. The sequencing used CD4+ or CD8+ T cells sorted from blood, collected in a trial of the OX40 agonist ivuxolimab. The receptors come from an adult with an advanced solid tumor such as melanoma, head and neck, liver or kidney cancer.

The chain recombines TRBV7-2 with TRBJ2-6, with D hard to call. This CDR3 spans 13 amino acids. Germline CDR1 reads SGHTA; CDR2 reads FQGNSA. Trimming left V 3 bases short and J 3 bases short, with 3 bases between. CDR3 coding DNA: TGTGCCAGCAGCTTTTTTGGGGCCAACGTCCTGACTTTC. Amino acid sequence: CASSFFGANVLTF.

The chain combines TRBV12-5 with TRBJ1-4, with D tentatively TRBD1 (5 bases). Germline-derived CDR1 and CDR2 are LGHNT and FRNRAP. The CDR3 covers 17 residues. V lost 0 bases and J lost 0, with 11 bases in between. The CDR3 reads CASGLVRGFSTNEKLFF. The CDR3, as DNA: TGTGCTAGTGGTTTGGTACGGGGGTTTTCAACTAATGAAAAACTGTTTTTT.

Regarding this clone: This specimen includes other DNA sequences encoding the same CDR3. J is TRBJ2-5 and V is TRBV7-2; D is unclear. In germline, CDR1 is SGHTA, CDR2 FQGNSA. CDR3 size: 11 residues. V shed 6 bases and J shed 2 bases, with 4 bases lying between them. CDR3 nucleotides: TGTGCCAGCAGTGGGCAAGAGACCCAGTACTTC. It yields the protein CASSGQETQYF.

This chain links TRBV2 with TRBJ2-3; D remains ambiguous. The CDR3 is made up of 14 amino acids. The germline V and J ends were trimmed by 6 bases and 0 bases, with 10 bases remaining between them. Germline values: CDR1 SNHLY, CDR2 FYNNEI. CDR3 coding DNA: TGTGCCAGCAGAGCCCTGACGAGCACAGATACGCAGTATTTT. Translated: CASRALTSTDTQYF.